This T cell receptor beta chain originates from a study of T cell changes during pregnancy in multiple sclerosis. Profiling relied on immunoSEQ multiplex PCR, and the TCRdb table lists in-frame clones only, not all of them. In the table there are about 46,000 clones, 90% to 95% of which are singletons. Germline-derived CDR1 and CDR2 are SGHTA and FQGTGA. The V and J ends lost 5 bases and 1 base respectively, with 10 bases between them. There are 14 residues in the CDR3. The TCR sequence derives from a female donor with multiple sclerosis, enrolled in a pregnancy study. Sample: CD8+ T cells from peripheral blood mononuclear cells, taken after pregnancy. The chain recombines TRBV7-3 with TRBJ2-3; perhaps TRBD2 as D (5 bases). CDR3 in DNA: TGTGCCAGCAGCGACGGACTCCGCACAGATACGCAGTATTTT. Residues: CASSDGLRTDTQYF.